A selection of T cell receptor beta chains follows, all from one sample in a study of blood T cell repertoires in COVID-19. Only in-frame clones appear in the TCRdb table, and some are missing; sequencing was by immunoSEQ multiplex PCR. The sample has tens of thousands of clones; approximately 92% are singletons. The sequencing input was peripheral blood. All receptors derive from a woman in her sixties or seventies with active COVID-19. Each CDR3 is given with its conserved first and last residue. Each record gives: V gene, J gene, D gene, clone size, CDR3 protein, CDR3 DNA. The D gene is left open where the match is weak. Expanded clones are given a class, and other clones once, few, many or no size at all.

>TRBV7-3|TRBJ2-1|-|-
CASSLGRDGEQFF
TGTGCCAGCAGCTTAGGGCGGGACGGCGAGCAGTTCTTC
>TRBV7-2|TRBJ1-5|-|-
CASSFQDQPQHF
TGTGCCAGCAGCTTTCAGGATCAGCCCCAGCATTTT
>TRBV12-3/TRBV12-4|TRBJ2-1|-|-
CASSFWLNNEQFF
TGTGCCAGCAGTTTTTGGCTCAACAATGAGCAGTTCTTC
>TRBV28|TRBJ2-7|-|-
CATFRDTPYEQYF
TGTGCCACTTTCCGGGACACCCCCTACGAGCAGTACTTC
>TRBV6-1|TRBJ1-5|-|-
CASSEQGTLINQPQHF
TGTGCCAGCAGTGAACAGGGGACCCTAATCAATCAGCCCCAGCATTTT
>TRBV9|TRBJ2-5|TRBD1|once
CASSVGGQGRRETQYF
TGTGCCAGCAGCGTAGGAGGACAGGGAAGGAGAGAGACCCAGTACTTC
>TRBV6-1|TRBJ2-6|-|-
CAGSEYSRSGANVLTF
TGTGCCGGCAGTGAGTACAGCCGATCTGGGGCCAACGTCCTGACTTTC
>TRBV6-5|TRBJ2-4|-|once
CASGSRGGNIQYF
TGTGCCAGCGGTTCGAGGGGGGGGAACATTCAGTACTTC
>TRBV21-1|TRBJ2-2|-|-
CASSRALSGGACCGELFF
TGTGCCAGCAGCCGTGCCTTGAGCGGGGGGGCTTGTTGCGGGGAGCTGTTTTTT
>TRBV2|TRBJ2-1|TRBD1|-
CASTRDREVNEQFF
TGTGCCAGCACACGGGACAGGGAAGTCAATGAGCAGTTCTTC
>TRBV6-1|TRBJ2-2|-|-
CASSETGDNTGELFF
TGTGCCAGCAGTGAAACAGGTGACAACACCGGGGAGCTGTTTTTT